This T cell receptor (beta chain) was identified during a study of patients and donors after allogeneic stem cell transplantation. This clonotype has a handful of counts. This CDR3 region has 12 residues. Germline V gives CDR1 SQVTM, CDR2 ANQGSEA. Deletions cut 3 bases from V and 3 bases from J, with 6 bases between. In TCRdb, the RT-PCR reads were re-called with MiXCR into one record per CDR3 protein. Of roughly 140,000 distinct CDR3 sequences in the sample, over 30% were seen once. This TCR derives from a human donor who was either an allogeneic HSCT recipient or a stem cell or donor lymphocyte infusion donor (not recorded which). It is not recorded whose cells these are; they may come from a transplant donor. The J gene is TRBJ1-3, the V gene TRBV29-1; D call uncertain. Sequenced: blood, either unsorted or a sorted T cell fraction (not recorded which). CDR3 protein: CSVEAGGNTIYF. The CDR3, as DNA: TGCAGCGTTGAGGCGGGTGGAAACACCATATATTTT.